The T cell receptor (beta chain) under discussion was sequenced for a study of shared clonotypes between healthy human individuals. Worth noting for this clone: Other nucleotide sequences in the sample specify the same CDR3.

The V gene's germline CDR1 is SEHNR and CDR2 FQNEAQ (reference sequence). The CDR3 contains 15 residues. Deletions cut 1 base from V and 1 base from J, with 7 bases between. Only CD45RO-negative cells positively selected for CCR7 counted as naive CD8 cells, so terminally differentiated effector memory CD45RA+ cells were excluded. Study donors comprised healthy, HIV-negative adults devoid of recent acute infection or vaccination. The authors distributed each subset's genomic DNA evenly over several immunoSEQ plates. Sequencing used immunoSEQ multiplex PCR; TCRdb keeps in-frame clones, though not all of them. The table shows around 2.1 million clones, with about 93% occurring only once.

Sequenced sample: naive CD8+ T cells from PBMCs. The clonotype was recovered from a man aged 18 to 35 in good health. Some clones in this sample may be carry-over from other donors' samples. This chain joins TRBV7-9 and TRBJ2-2, with D hard to call. The CDR3 nucleotides read TGTGCCAGCAGCTTAGGTCGAGGGAACACCGGGGAGCTGTTTTTT. This encodes CASSLGRGNTGELFF.